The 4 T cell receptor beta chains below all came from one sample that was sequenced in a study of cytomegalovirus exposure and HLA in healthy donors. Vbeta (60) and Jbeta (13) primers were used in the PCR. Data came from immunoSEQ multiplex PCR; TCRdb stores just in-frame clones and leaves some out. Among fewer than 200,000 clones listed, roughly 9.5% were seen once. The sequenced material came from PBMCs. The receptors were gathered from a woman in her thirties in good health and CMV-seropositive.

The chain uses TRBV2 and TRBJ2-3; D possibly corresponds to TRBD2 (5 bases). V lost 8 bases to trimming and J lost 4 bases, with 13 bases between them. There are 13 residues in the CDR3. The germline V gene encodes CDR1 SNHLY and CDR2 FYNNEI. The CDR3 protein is CASGSGRADTQYF. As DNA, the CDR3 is TGTGCCAGCGGGAGCGGTAGGGCAGATACGCAGTATTTT.

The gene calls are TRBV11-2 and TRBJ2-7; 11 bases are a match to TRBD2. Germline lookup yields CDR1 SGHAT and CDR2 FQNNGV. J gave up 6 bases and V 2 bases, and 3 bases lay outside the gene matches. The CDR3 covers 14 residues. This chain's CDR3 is CASSLTSGSSEQYF. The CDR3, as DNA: TGTGCCAGCAGCTTAACTAGCGGGAGTTCCGAGCAGTACTTC.

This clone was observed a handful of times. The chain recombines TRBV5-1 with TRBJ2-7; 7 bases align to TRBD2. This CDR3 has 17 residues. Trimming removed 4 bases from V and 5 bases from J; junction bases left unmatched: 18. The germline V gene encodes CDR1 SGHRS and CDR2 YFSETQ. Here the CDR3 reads CASSPRAAGVGPHEQYF. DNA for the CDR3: TGCGCCAGCAGCCCCCGCGCCGCGGGAGTTGGCCCTCACGAGCAGTACTTC. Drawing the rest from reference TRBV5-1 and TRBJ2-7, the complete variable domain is KAGVTQTPRYLIKTRGQQVTLSCSPISGHRSVSWYQQTPGQGLQFLFEYFSETQRNKGNFPGRFSGRQFSNSRSEMNVSTLELGDSALYLCASSPRAAGVGPHEQYFGPGTRLTVT.

The CDR3 nucleotides read TGCGCCAGCAGCCAAGATTTTATAAAGAACAGGGGGATCACCTCTGGGGCCAACGTCCTGACTTTC. It codes for CASSQDFIKNRGITSGANVLTF. The chain joins TRBV4-1 to TRBJ2-6; 8 nucleotides align to TRBD1. After removal of 0 bases from V and 0 bases from J, the junction contained 16 bases not matched to a gene. Germline V CDR1 and CDR2: MGHRA, YSYEKL. This CDR3 contains 22 residues.